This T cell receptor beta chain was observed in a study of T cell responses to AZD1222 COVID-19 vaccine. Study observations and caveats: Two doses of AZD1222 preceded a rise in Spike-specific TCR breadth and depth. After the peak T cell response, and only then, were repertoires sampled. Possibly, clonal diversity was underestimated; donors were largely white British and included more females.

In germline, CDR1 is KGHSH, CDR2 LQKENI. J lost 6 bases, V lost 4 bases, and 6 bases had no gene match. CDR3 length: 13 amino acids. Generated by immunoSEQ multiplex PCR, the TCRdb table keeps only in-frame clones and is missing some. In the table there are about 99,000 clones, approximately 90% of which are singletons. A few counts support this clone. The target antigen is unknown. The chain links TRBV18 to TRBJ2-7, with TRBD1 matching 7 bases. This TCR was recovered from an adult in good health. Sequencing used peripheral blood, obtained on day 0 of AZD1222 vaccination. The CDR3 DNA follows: TGTGCCAGCTCACTAAGGGACAGAGGCGAGCAGTACTTC. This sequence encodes CASSLRDRGEQYF. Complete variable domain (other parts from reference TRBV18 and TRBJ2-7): NAGVMQNPRHLVRRRGQEARLRCSPMKGHSHVYWYRQLPEEGLKFMVYLQKENIIDESGMPKERFSAEFPKEGPSILRIQQVVRGDSAAYFCASSLRDRGEQYFGPGTRLTVT.